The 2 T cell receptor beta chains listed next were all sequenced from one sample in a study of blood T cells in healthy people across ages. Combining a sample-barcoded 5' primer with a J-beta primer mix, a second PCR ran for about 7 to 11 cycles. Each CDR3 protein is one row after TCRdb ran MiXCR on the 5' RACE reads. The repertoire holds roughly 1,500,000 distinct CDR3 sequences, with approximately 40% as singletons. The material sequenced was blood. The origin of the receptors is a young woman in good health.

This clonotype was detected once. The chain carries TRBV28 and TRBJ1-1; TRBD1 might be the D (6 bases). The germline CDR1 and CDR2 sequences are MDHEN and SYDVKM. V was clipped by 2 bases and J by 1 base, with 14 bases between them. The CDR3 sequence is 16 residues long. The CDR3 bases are TGTGCCAGCAGTTTAGGGGGCAGTGCATCGAACACTGAAGCTTTCTTT. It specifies CASSLGGSASNTEAFF. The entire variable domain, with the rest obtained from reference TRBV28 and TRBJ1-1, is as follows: DVKVTQSSRYLVKRTGEKVFLECVQDMDHENMFWYRQDPGLGLRLIYFSYDVKMKEKGDIPEGYSVSREKKERFSLILESASTNQTSMYLCASSLGGSASNTEAFFGQGTRLTVV.

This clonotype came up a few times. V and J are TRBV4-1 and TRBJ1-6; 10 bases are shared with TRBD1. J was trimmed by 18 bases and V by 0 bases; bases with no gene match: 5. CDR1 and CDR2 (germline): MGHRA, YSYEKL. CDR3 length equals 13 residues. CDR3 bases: TGCGCCAGCAGCCAAGATGAGGGACAGGGGCGCCACTTT. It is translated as CASSQDEGQGRHF.